These T cell receptor beta chains were read from a single sample in a study of blood T cells in healthy people across ages. A single record per CDR3 protein comes from TCRdb applying MiXCR to the 5' RACE reads. The sample lists approximately 800,000 distinct CDR3 sequences; roughly three fifths were seen once. Sequences were obtained from blood. Receptor source: a man aged 40-49 years in good health. CDR3s include the opening cysteine and the closing phenylalanine or tryptophan. Fields, in order: CDR3 protein, V gene, clone size. Clone size, where shown, is once, few, many, or a class for clones that have expanded.

CDR3 protein: CASSFAPNGQFF
V gene: TRBV12-3/TRBV12-4
clone size: -

CDR3 protein: CASSRQGVNTDTQYF
V gene: TRBV7-8
clone size: few

CDR3 protein: CSASRDRGTQYF
V gene: TRBV20-1
clone size: -

CDR3 protein: CATSDLGGTGSLGELFF
V gene: TRBV24-1
clone size: -

CDR3 protein: CASSQGGGVHNEQYF
V gene: TRBV3-1
clone size: -

CDR3 protein: CASPDPGQGEAFF
V gene: TRBV12-3/TRBV12-4
clone size: -

CDR3 protein: CATSRDTGDIQYF
V gene: TRBV24-1
clone size: -

CDR3 protein: CASSKIRDGTYEQYF
V gene: TRBV5-1
clone size: -

CDR3 protein: CASSSPPGRRSGELFF
V gene: TRBV7-2
clone size: -

CDR3 protein: CASSLTFAGIQETQYF
V gene: TRBV7-2
clone size: few

CDR3 protein: CASSGTVYQETQYF
V gene: TRBV12-3/TRBV12-4
clone size: few

CDR3 protein: CASSLIGLRETSGELFF
V gene: TRBV5-1
clone size: -

CDR3 protein: CASSEGMSSYNEQFF
V gene: TRBV6-1
clone size: once

CDR3 protein: CASSPRSASYEPYF
V gene: TRBV6-5
clone size: -

CDR3 protein: CASSFRTSAETYEQYF
V gene: TRBV5-6
clone size: few

CDR3 protein: CASSFLYGFEDTQYF
V gene: TRBV7-2
clone size: few

CDR3 protein: CASSRKLAGVAKNIQYF
V gene: TRBV3-1
clone size: -

CDR3 protein: CASSVRGFADTQYF
V gene: TRBV9
clone size: -

CDR3 protein: CASSQAYNEQFF
V gene: TRBV3-1
clone size: -

CDR3 protein: CSATEKVSSQNIQYF
V gene: TRBV20-1
clone size: -

CDR3 protein: CTSSLGRGQETQYF
V gene: TRBV12-3/TRBV12-4
clone size: -

CDR3 protein: CASSEYVQSGETQYF
V gene: TRBV25-1
clone size: -

CDR3 protein: CASSSAGTNNEQFF
V gene: TRBV5-1
clone size: -

CDR3 protein: CASSLSPTHEQFF
V gene: TRBV7-2
clone size: -

CDR3 protein: CASSLLGQGNTEAFF
V gene: TRBV7-3
clone size: few

CDR3 protein: CASSQSGHNTDTQYF
V gene: TRBV3-1
clone size: -

CDR3 protein: CASTWGHEETQYF
V gene: TRBV6-1
clone size: few

CDR3 protein: CASNGLAGGFNEQFF
V gene: TRBV27
clone size: once

CDR3 protein: CASSYLENTEAFF
V gene: TRBV6-6
clone size: -

CDR3 protein: CSARDGTSLSSHEQFF
V gene: TRBV20-1
clone size: -

CDR3 protein: CASSGGQGSHNEQFF
V gene: TRBV9
clone size: few

CDR3 protein: CASSTAGYLETQYF
V gene: TRBV5-1
clone size: -

CDR3 protein: CASSPAVSNYGYTF
V gene: TRBV7-2
clone size: few

CDR3 protein: CASSLAWVPSYNEQFF
V gene: TRBV5-6
clone size: -

CDR3 protein: CASSPDPQLAYEQYF
V gene: TRBV4-2
clone size: many

CDR3 protein: CASSLGDRALAKNIQYF
V gene: TRBV12-3/TRBV12-4
clone size: -